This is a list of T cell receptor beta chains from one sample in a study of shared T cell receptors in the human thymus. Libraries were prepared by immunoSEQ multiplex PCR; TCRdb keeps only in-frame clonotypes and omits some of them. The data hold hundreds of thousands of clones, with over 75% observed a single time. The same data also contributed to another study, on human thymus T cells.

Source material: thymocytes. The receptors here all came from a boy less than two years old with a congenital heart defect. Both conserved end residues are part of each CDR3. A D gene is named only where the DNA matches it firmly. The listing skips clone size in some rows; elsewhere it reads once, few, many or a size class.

cdr3_aa: CAWSVGLAGEQETQYF
cdr3_nt: TGTGCCTGGAGTGTTGGGCTAGCGGGAGAGCAAGAGACCCAGTACTTC
j_call: TRBJ2-5
clone_size: -
d_call: TRBD2
v_call: TRBV30

cdr3_aa: CATGSGTGFNEQFF
cdr3_nt: TGTGCCACAGGATCCGGGACAGGGTTCAATGAGCAGTTCTTC
j_call: TRBJ2-1
clone_size: -
d_call: TRBD1
v_call: TRBV6-5

cdr3_aa: CALGTTNEKLFF
cdr3_nt: TGTGCCTTGGGCACAACTAATGAAAAACTGTTTTTT
j_call: TRBJ1-4
clone_size: once
d_call: -
v_call: TRBV7-9

cdr3_aa: CASSGKGEQYF
cdr3_nt: TGCGCCAGCAGCGGTAAGGGGGAGCAGTACTTC
j_call: TRBJ2-7
clone_size: -
d_call: -
v_call: TRBV5-1

cdr3_aa: CASSQDSGGQYF
cdr3_nt: TGTGCCAGCAGCCAAGATTCGGGGGGGCAGTACTTC
j_call: TRBJ2-5
clone_size: once
d_call: TRBD2
v_call: TRBV14

cdr3_aa: CASSQAGTSLSDTQYF
cdr3_nt: TGTGCCAGCAGCCAAGCCGGGACTAGCCTCTCGGATACGCAGTATTTT
j_call: TRBJ2-3
clone_size: once
d_call: TRBD2
v_call: TRBV14

cdr3_aa: CASSPRGWLSSYEQYF
cdr3_nt: TGTGCCAGCAGCCCGAGAGGATGGCTTAGCTCCTACGAGCAGTACTTC
j_call: TRBJ2-7
clone_size: -
d_call: -
v_call: TRBV14

cdr3_aa: CASSQTSGSSYEQYF
cdr3_nt: TGTGCCAGCAGTCAAACTAGCGGGAGTTCATACGAGCAGTACTTC
j_call: TRBJ2-7
clone_size: -
d_call: TRBD2
v_call: TRBV6-5

cdr3_aa: CASSLGVSGSNEQYF
cdr3_nt: TGTGCCAGCAGCTTAGGCGTTTCGGGTTCGAACGAGCAGTACTTC
j_call: TRBJ2-7
clone_size: few
d_call: -
v_call: TRBV7-2

cdr3_aa: CSVELAGGQSSYNEQFF
cdr3_nt: TGCAGCGTTGAATTAGCGGGAGGGCAAAGCTCCTACAATGAGCAGTTCTTC
j_call: TRBJ2-1
clone_size: -
d_call: TRBD2
v_call: TRBV29-1

cdr3_aa: CASSPEVVANQETQYF
cdr3_nt: TGTGCCAGCAGTCCAGAGGTAGTAGCTAACCAAGAGACCCAGTACTTC
j_call: TRBJ2-5
clone_size: -
d_call: -
v_call: TRBV28

cdr3_aa: CASSAEGAVYEQYF
cdr3_nt: TGTGCCAGCAGTGCCGAGGGGGCGGTCTACGAGCAGTACTTC
j_call: TRBJ2-7
clone_size: -
d_call: TRBD1
v_call: TRBV6-1

cdr3_aa: CASSQELGTSGRTNEQFF
cdr3_nt: TGTGCCAGCAGCCAAGAACTCGGGACTAGCGGGAGAACAAATGAGCAGTTCTTC
j_call: TRBJ2-1
clone_size: -
d_call: TRBD2
v_call: TRBV4-2

cdr3_aa: CASSQTHRDSPGNTIYF
cdr3_nt: TGTGCCAGCAGCCAAACGCACAGGGATTCACCTGGAAACACCATATATTTT
j_call: TRBJ1-3
clone_size: -
d_call: -
v_call: TRBV28

cdr3_aa: CASSQEGSQRDLTEQFF
cdr3_nt: TGCGCCAGCAGCCAAGAAGGCTCCCAGCGGGACTTGACTGAGCAGTTCTTC
j_call: TRBJ2-1
clone_size: -
d_call: TRBD2
v_call: TRBV4-1

cdr3_aa: CASSPTLRQGSHYGYTF
cdr3_nt: TGTGCCAGTAGTCCCACCCTACGACAGGGATCCCACTATGGCTACACCTTC
j_call: TRBJ1-2
clone_size: -
d_call: TRBD1
v_call: TRBV19

cdr3_aa: CASSPGQGNQPQHF
cdr3_nt: TGTGCCAGCAGCCCCGGACAGGGAAATCAGCCCCAGCATTTT
j_call: TRBJ1-5
clone_size: once
d_call: TRBD1
v_call: TRBV7-8

cdr3_aa: CASSQGAGQPQHF
cdr3_nt: TGTGCCAGCAGCCAAGGGGCGGGACAGCCCCAGCATTTT
j_call: TRBJ1-5
clone_size: -
d_call: -
v_call: TRBV4-2

cdr3_aa: CATSHPSGRATNEQFF
cdr3_nt: TGTGCCACCAGCCATCCGAGCGGGAGGGCCACCAATGAGCAGTTCTTC
j_call: TRBJ2-1
clone_size: -
d_call: TRBD2
v_call: TRBV15

cdr3_aa: CASHGAGIAFSGNTIYF
cdr3_nt: TGTGCCAGCCATGGGGCAGGGATCGCCTTCTCTGGAAACACCATATATTTT
j_call: TRBJ1-3
clone_size: few
d_call: -
v_call: TRBV2

cdr3_aa: CASSHSSSEREGDEQFF
cdr3_nt: TGTGCCAGCAGCCACTCCTCGTCGGAGCGGGAGGGCGACGAGCAGTTCTTC
j_call: TRBJ2-1
clone_size: once
d_call: TRBD2
v_call: TRBV14

cdr3_aa: CASSPTVPSYEQYF
cdr3_nt: TGTGCCAGCAGCCCTACCGTGCCCTCATACGAGCAGTACTTC
j_call: TRBJ2-7
clone_size: -
d_call: -
v_call: TRBV5-6

cdr3_aa: CASSERGREAGNYGYTF
cdr3_nt: TGTGCCAGCAGTGAGCGGGGCAGGGAGGCGGGTAACTATGGCTACACCTTC
j_call: TRBJ1-2
clone_size: -
d_call: -
v_call: TRBV2

cdr3_aa: CASSITTGEATGELFF
cdr3_nt: TGTGCCAGCAGCATTACGACAGGGGAGGCCACCGGGGAGCTGTTTTTT
j_call: TRBJ2-2
clone_size: -
d_call: TRBD1
v_call: TRBV7-3

cdr3_aa: CASSKEEDRGNTGELFF
cdr3_nt: TGTGCCAGCAGCAAAGAGGAAGACAGGGGGAACACCGGGGAGCTGTTTTTT
j_call: TRBJ2-2
clone_size: -
d_call: -
v_call: TRBV21-1

cdr3_aa: CAWSVRREGPGANVLTF
cdr3_nt: TGTGCCTGGAGTGTTAGGCGGGAGGGCCCCGGGGCCAACGTCCTGACTTTC
j_call: TRBJ2-6
clone_size: once
d_call: TRBD2
v_call: TRBV30

cdr3_aa: CASSQGPSQNEQYF
cdr3_nt: TGTGCCAGCAGCCAAGGGCCGTCTCAGAACGAGCAGTACTTC
j_call: TRBJ2-7
clone_size: -
d_call: -
v_call: TRBV14

cdr3_aa: CASSHSGSIYEQYF
cdr3_nt: TGTGCCAGCAGCCATAGCGGGAGTATTTACGAGCAGTACTTC
j_call: TRBJ2-7
clone_size: -
d_call: TRBD2
v_call: TRBV7-8

cdr3_aa: CASSLDLTAHSYEQYF
cdr3_nt: TGCGCCAGCAGCTTGGACCTGACAGCCCACTCCTACGAGCAGTACTTC
j_call: TRBJ2-7
clone_size: -
d_call: -
v_call: TRBV5-1

cdr3_aa: CASSFDRPSSGNTIYF
cdr3_nt: TGTGCCAGCAGCTTCGACAGGCCCAGCTCTGGAAACACCATATATTTT
j_call: TRBJ1-3
clone_size: -
d_call: -
v_call: TRBV27

cdr3_aa: CSVASRGAGPNTEAFF
cdr3_nt: TGCAGCGTCGCGAGCAGGGGCGCGGGTCCGAACACTGAAGCTTTCTTT
j_call: TRBJ1-1
clone_size: -
d_call: -
v_call: TRBV29-1

cdr3_aa: CASSIRTSAFYEQYF
cdr3_nt: TGTGCCAGCAGCATACGGACTAGCGCCTTCTACGAGCAGTACTTC
j_call: TRBJ2-7
clone_size: once
d_call: TRBD2
v_call: TRBV5-6

cdr3_aa: CASSREVGEGSETQYF
cdr3_nt: TGTGCCAGCAGCCGAGAGGTAGGGGAGGGGTCAGAGACCCAGTACTTC
j_call: TRBJ2-5
clone_size: -
d_call: TRBD2
v_call: TRBV5-6

cdr3_aa: CSVEEYWLETQYF
cdr3_nt: TGCAGCGTTGAAGAGTATTGGCTTGAGACCCAGTACTTC
j_call: TRBJ2-5
clone_size: once
d_call: -
v_call: TRBV29-1

cdr3_aa: CASRPPGQGACGYTF
cdr3_nt: TGTGCCAGCAGACCACCGGGACAGGGGGCTTGTGGCTACACCTTC
j_call: TRBJ1-2
clone_size: once
d_call: TRBD1
v_call: TRBV6-6

cdr3_aa: CASSYSPSGRRETQYF
cdr3_nt: TGTGCCAGCAGTTACTCTCCCAGCGGGAGACGAGAGACCCAGTACTTC
j_call: TRBJ2-5
clone_size: -
d_call: TRBD2
v_call: TRBV6-6

cdr3_aa: CASTKQGGDYEQYF
cdr3_nt: TGTGCCAGCACCAAACAGGGGGGGGACTACGAGCAGTACTTC
j_call: TRBJ2-7
clone_size: -
d_call: -
v_call: TRBV25-1

cdr3_aa: CASSLRPAGSNTGELFF
cdr3_nt: TGTGCCAGCAGCCTTAGGCCAGCGGGGTCGAACACCGGGGAGCTGTTTTTT
j_call: TRBJ2-2
clone_size: few
d_call: TRBD2
v_call: TRBV11-2

cdr3_aa: CASKREAEPPTDTQYF
cdr3_nt: TGTGCCAGCAAAAGGGAAGCGGAGCCTCCCACAGATACGCAGTATTTT
j_call: TRBJ2-3
clone_size: -
d_call: -
v_call: TRBV5-6

cdr3_aa: CASSQEIARTGYFYTF
cdr3_nt: TGCGCCAGCAGCCAAGAAATTGCGAGGACAGGGTACTTCTACACCTTC
j_call: TRBJ1-2
clone_size: -
d_call: TRBD1
v_call: TRBV4-3

cdr3_aa: CASKVAGGPNEQFF
cdr3_nt: TGTGCCAGCAAGGTAGCGGGAGGGCCCAATGAGCAGTTCTTC
j_call: TRBJ2-1
clone_size: -
d_call: TRBD2
v_call: TRBV6-7

cdr3_aa: CASSPPGLAGGPFSEQFF
cdr3_nt: TGTGCCAGTAGCCCCCCGGGACTAGCGGGAGGGCCCTTTTCTGAGCAGTTCTTC
j_call: TRBJ2-1
clone_size: -
d_call: TRBD2
v_call: TRBV19

cdr3_aa: CASSLVNRVGYNEQFF
cdr3_nt: TGTGCCAGCAGCTTAGTGAACAGGGTGGGCTACAATGAGCAGTTCTTC
j_call: TRBJ2-1
clone_size: -
d_call: -
v_call: TRBV11-3

cdr3_aa: CASSQASGRGGYEQYF
cdr3_nt: TGTGCCAGCAGCCAAGCCTCGGGCAGGGGCGGCTACGAGCAGTACTTC
j_call: TRBJ2-7
clone_size: -
d_call: -
v_call: TRBV4-2

cdr3_aa: CASTTFHPRDRRQNTQYF
cdr3_nt: TGCGCCAGCACCACCTTCCACCCCAGGGACAGGCGACAGAATACGCAGTATTTT
j_call: TRBJ2-3
clone_size: -
d_call: TRBD1
v_call: TRBV23-1